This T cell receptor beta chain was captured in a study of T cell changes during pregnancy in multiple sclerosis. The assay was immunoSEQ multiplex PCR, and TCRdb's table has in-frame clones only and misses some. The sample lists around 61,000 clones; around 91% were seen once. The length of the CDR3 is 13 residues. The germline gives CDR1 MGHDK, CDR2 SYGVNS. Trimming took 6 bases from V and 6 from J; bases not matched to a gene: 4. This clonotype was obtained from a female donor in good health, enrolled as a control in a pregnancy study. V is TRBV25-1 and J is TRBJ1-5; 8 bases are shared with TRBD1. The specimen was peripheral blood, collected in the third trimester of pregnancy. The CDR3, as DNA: TGTGCCAGCAGCCCGACAGGGGTTCAGCCCCAGCATTTT. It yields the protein CASSPTGVQPQHF. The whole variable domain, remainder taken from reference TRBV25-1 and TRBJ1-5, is EADIYQTPRYLVIGTGKKITLECSQTMGHDKMYWYQQDPGMELHLIHYSYGVNSTEKGDLSSESTVSRIRTEHFPLTLESARPSHTSQYLCASSPTGVQPQHFGDGTRLSIL.